This entry describes one T cell receptor (beta chain). Its target is unknown. This sample was included in a study of response to subunit inactivated influenza vaccine. Study-wide results and caveats: T cells newly recruited by each seasonal influenza vaccination are few, the authors suggested.

MiXCR, run by TCRdb on the RT-PCR reads, gives a single entry per CDR3 protein. The data show hundreds of thousands of distinct CDR3 sequences, with over 11% seen just once and approximately 6.5% held by the top ten. CDR1 and CDR2 from the germline V gene are MNHEY and SMNVEV (reference sequence). This CDR3 spans 16 amino acids. V was shortened by 4 bases and J by 2 bases, with 15 bases between the two germline ends. The receptor comes from a middle-aged man who received an inactivated influenza vaccine. The genes are TRBV27 and TRBJ1-5, with D possibly matching TRBD1 (6 bases). The sequencing here drew on PBMCs from blood, taken roughly 2 weeks before vaccination. The CDR3 spells CASSSGQQTRNQPQHF. As DNA, the CDR3 is TGTGCCAGCAGTTCCGGACAGCAAACTCGCAATCAGCCCCAGCATTTT.